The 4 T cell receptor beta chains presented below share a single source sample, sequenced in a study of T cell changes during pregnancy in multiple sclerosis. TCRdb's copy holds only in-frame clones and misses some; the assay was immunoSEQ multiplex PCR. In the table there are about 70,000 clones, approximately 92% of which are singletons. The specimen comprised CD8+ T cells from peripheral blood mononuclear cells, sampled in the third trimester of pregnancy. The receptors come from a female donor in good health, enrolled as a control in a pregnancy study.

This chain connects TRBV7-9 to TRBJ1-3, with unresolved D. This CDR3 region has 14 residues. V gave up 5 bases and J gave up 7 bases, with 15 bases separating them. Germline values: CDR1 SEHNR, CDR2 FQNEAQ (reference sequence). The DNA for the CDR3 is TGTGCCAGCAGCGCCCTCGAGGTCCCGAACACCATATATTTT. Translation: CASSALEVPNTIYF.

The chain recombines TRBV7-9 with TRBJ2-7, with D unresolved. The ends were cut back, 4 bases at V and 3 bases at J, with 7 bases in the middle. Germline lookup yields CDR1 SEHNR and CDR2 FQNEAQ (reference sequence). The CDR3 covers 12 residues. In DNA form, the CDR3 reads TGTGCCAGCAGCTCAGATCACTACGAGCAGTACTTC. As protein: CASSSDHYEQYF.

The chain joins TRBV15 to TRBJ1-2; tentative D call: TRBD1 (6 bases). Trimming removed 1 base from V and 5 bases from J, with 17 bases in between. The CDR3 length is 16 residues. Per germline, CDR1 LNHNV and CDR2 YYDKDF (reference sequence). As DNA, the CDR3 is TGTGCCACCAGCAGAGGTACACAGGGATTTAGATATGGCTACACCTTC. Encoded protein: CATSRGTQGFRYGYTF.

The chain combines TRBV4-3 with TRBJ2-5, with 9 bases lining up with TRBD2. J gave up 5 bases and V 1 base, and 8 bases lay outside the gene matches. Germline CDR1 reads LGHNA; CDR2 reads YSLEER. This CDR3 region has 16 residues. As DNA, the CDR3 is TGCGCCAGCAGCCAAGGCTCCGGGACTAGCAGGGAGACCCAGTACTTC. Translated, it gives CASSQGSGTSRETQYF.